The entry below describes one T cell receptor (beta chain). Its target is not known. TCRdb analysed the reads with MiXCR anew, one entry per CDR3 protein. This sample yields roughly 150,000 distinct CDR3 sequences, of which roughly a sixth are seen a single time; roughly a sixth belongs to the top ten. The sample belongs to a study of T cell repertoires in cytomegalovirus infection. Study context: Shared public TCR beta signatures pointed to both CMV infection and a matching HLA type. Broader study findings: Cumulative public TCR beta family frequency identified carriers of CMV plus the relevant HLA. The study found HLA-C-restricted CMV-specific TCR beta clonotypes dominating the ex vivo response.

The CDR3 runs 12 residues. The germline V and J ends were trimmed by 2 bases and 8 bases, with 7 bases remaining between them. Germline V lookup: CDR1 SGHVS, CDR2 FQNEAQ. This receptor was taken from a human donor in good health (CMV status not recorded). Some clones in this sample may be carry-over from other donors' samples. The sample consisted of CD8+ T cells from PBMCs. V and J are TRBV7-8 and TRBJ2-1; D gene unclear. CDR3 residues: CASSLPRYEQFF. The CDR3 bases are TGTGCCAGCAGCTTACCGAGGTATGAGCAGTTCTTC.